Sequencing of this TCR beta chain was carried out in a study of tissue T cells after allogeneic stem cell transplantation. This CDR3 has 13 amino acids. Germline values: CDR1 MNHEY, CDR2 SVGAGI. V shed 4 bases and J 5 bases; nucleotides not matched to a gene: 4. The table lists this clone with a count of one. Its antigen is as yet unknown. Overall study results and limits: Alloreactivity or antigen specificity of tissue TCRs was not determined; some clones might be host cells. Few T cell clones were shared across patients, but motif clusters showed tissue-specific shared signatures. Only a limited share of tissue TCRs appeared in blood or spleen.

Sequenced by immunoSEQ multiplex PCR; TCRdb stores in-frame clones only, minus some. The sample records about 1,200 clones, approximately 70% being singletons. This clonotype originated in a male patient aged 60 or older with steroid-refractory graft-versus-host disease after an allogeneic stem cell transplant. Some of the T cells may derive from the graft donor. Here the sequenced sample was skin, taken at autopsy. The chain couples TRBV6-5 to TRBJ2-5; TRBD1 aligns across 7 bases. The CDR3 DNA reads TGTGCCAGCAGTTTCCGGGACAGCGAGACCCAGTACTTC. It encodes CASSFRDSETQYF.